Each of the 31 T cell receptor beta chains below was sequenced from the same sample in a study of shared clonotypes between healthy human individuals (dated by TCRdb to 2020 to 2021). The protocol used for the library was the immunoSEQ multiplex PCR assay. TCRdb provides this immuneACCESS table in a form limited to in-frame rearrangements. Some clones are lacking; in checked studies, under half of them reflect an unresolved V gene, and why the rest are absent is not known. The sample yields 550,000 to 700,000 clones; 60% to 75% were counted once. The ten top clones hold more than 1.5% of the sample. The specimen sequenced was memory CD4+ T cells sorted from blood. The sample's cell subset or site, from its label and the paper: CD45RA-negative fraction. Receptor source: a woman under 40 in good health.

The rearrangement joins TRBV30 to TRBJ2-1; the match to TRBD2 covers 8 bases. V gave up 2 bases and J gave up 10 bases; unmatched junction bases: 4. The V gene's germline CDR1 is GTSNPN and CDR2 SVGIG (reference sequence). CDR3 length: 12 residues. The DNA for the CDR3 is TGTGCCTGGAGTTCGAGCGGGAGAGAGCAGTTCTTC. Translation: CAWSSSGREQFF.

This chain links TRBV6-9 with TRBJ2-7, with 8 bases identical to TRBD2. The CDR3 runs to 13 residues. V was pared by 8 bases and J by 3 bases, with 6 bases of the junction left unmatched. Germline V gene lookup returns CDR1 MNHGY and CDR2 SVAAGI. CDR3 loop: CASRAGALYEQYF. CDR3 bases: TGTGCCAGCCGAGCGGGGGCCCTCTACGAGCAGTACTTC.

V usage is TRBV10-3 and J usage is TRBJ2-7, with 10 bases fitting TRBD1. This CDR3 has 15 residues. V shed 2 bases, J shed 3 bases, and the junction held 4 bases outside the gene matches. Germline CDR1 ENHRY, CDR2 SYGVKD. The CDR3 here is CAISELDRGNYEQYF. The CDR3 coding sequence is TGTGCCATCAGTGAGCTGGACAGGGGGAACTACGAGCAGTACTTC.

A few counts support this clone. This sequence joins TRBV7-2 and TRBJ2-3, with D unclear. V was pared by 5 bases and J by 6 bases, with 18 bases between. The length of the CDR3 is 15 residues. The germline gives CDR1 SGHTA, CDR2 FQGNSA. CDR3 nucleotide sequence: TGTGCCAGCAGCCGTATAGCCCTCGTGTTGGATACGCAGTATTTT. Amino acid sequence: CASSRIALVLDTQYF.

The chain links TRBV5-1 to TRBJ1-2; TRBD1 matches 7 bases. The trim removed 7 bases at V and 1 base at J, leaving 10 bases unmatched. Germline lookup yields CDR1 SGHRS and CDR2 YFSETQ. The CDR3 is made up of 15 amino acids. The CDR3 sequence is CASGRGTEVNYGYTF. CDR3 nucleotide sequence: TGCGCCAGCGGCCGCGGGACAGAAGTTAACTATGGCTACACCTTC.

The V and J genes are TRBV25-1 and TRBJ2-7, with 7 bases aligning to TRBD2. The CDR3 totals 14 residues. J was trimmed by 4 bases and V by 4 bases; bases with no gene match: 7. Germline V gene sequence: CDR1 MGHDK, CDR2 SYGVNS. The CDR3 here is CASSGGEGSYEQYF. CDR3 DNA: TGTGCCAGCAGTGGGGGGGAGGGTAGTTACGAGCAGTACTTC.

The CDR3 loop reads CASSPETDTQYF. The CDR3 DNA sequence: TGTGCCAGCAGCCCAGAAACAGATACGCAGTATTTT. This chain joins TRBV7-9 and TRBJ2-3; no reliable D call. The CDR3 spans 12 residues. CDR1 is SEHNR and CDR2 is FQNEAQ in the germline V gene (reference sequence). V was cut by 5 bases and J by 3 bases, with 6 bases left in between.

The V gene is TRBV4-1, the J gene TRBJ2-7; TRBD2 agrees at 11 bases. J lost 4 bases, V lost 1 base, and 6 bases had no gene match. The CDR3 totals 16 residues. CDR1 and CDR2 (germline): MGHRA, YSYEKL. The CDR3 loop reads CASSQGRLAGRYEQYF. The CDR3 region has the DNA TGCGCCAGCAGCCAAGGCCGACTAGCGGGAAGGTACGAGCAGTACTTC.

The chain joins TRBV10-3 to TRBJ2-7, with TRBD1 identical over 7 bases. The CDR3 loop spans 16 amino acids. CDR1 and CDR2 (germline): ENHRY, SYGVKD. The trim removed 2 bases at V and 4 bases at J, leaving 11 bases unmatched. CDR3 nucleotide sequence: TGTGCCATCAGTGAGGTCCGGGACAGTAGAACGTACGAGCAGTACTTC. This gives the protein CAISEVRDSRTYEQYF.

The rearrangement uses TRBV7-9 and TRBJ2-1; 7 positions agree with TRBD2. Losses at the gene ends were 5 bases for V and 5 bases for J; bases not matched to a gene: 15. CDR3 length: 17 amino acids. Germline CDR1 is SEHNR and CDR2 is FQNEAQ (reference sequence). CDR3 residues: CASSPLRDSSGNNEQFF. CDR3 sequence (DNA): TGTGCCAGCAGCCCTTTGAGGGACTCTAGCGGTAACAATGAGCAGTTCTTC.

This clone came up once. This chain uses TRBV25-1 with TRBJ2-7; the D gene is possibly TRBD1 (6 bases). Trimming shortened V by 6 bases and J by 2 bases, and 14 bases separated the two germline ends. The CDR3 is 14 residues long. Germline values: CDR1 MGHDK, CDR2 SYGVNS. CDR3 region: CASSQGTKAYEQYF. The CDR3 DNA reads TGTGCCAGCAGCCAAGGGACAAAGGCCTACGAGCAGTACTTC.

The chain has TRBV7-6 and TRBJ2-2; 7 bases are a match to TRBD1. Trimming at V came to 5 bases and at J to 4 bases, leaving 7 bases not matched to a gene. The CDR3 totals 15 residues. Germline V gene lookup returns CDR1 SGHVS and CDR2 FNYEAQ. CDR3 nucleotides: TGTGCCAGCAGCCCTCGACAGGGAAGCACCGGGGAGCTGTTTTTT. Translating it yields CASSPRQGSTGELFF.

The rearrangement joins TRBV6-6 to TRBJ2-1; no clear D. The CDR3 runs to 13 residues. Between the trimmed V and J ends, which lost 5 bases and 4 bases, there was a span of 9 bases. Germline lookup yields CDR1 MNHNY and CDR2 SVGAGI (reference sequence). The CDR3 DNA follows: TGTGCCAGCAGTGCCTCGGGTTACAATGAGCAGTTCTTC. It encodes CASSASGYNEQFF.

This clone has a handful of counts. The CDR3 region is CASSPSGGKETQYF. The CDR3 coding sequence is TGCGCCAGCAGCCCTAGCGGGGGGAAAGAGACCCAGTACTTC. The chain recombines TRBV5-1 with TRBJ2-5; 11 bases are a match to TRBD2. The CDR3 extends over 14 amino acids. Germline trimming cut 4 bases from V and 3 bases from J; bases unmatched to any gene: 2. CDR1 and CDR2 from the germline V gene are SGHRS and YFSETQ.

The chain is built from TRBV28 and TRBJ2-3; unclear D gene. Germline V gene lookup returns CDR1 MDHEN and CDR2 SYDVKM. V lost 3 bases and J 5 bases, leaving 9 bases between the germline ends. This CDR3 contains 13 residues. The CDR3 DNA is TGTGCCAGCAGTTTGCCCCTTATAGATACGCAGTATTTT. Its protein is CASSLPLIDTQYF.

The CDR3 DNA sequence: TGTGCCAGCAGTTTTTCCTACAATGAGCAGTTCTTC. This sequence encodes CASSFSYNEQFF. The chain uses TRBV2 and TRBJ2-1; D not certain. The V gene's germline CDR1 is SNHLY and CDR2 FYNNEI. This CDR3 contains 12 residues. The ends were cut back, 5 bases at V and 1 base at J, with 3 bases in the middle. Based on the CDR3 plus reference TRBV2 and TRBJ2-1, the full variable domain is EPEVTQTPSHQVTQMGQEVILRCVPISNHLYFYWYRQILGQKVEFLVSFYNNEISEKSEIFDDQFSVERPDGSNFTLKIRSTKLEDSAMYFCASSFSYNEQFFGPGTRLTVL.

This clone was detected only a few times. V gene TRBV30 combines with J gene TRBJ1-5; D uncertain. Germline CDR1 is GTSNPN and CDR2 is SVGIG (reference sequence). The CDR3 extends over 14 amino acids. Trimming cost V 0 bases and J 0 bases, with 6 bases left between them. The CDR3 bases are TGTGCCTGGAGTGTACCAGTTAGCAATCAGCCCCAGCATTTT. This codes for CAWSVPVSNQPQHF.

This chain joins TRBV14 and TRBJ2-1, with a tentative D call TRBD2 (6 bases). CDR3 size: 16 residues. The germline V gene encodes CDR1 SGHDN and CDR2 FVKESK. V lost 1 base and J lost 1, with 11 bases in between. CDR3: CASSQAGAGSYNEQFF. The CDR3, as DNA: TGTGCCAGCAGCCAAGCGGGAGCGGGTTCCTACAATGAGCAGTTCTTC. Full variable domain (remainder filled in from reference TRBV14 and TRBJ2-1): EAGVTQFPSHSVIEKGQTVTLRCDPISGHDNLYWYRRVMGKEIKFLLHFVKESKQDESGMPNNRFLAERTGGTYSTLKVQPAELEDSGVYFCASSQAGAGSYNEQFFGPGTRLTVL.

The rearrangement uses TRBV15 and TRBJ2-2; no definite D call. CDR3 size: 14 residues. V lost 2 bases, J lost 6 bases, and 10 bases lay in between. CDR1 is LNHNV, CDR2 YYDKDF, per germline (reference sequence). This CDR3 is CATSRRAMPGELFF. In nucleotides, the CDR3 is TGTGCCACCAGCAGAAGGGCTATGCCCGGGGAGCTGTTTTTT.

This chain's CDR3 is CASYQQGAHTGELFF. The CDR3 DNA is TGTGCCAGCTATCAACAGGGGGCGCACACCGGGGAGCTGTTTTTT. This chain uses TRBV18 with TRBJ2-2; TRBD1 matches at 9 bases. Germline V lookup: CDR1 KGHSH, CDR2 LQKENI. This CDR3 is 15 amino acids long. The junction had 6 bases not matched to a gene; V was cut back by 7 bases and J by 3 bases.

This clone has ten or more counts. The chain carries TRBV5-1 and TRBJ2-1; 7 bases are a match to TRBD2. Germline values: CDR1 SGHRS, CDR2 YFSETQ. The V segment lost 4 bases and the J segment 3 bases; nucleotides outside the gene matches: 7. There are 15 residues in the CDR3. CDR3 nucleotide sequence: TGCGCCAGCAGCCCTGGGGGGGAGGTCTACAATGAGCAGTTCTTC. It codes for CASSPGGEVYNEQFF.

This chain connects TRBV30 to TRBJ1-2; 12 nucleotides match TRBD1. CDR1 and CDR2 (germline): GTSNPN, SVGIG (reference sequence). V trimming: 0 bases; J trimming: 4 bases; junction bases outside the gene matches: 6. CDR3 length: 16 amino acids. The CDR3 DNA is TGTGCCTGGAGTGTACTGGGACAGGGGGCTGGCTATGGCTACACCTTC. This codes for CAWSVLGQGAGYGYTF.

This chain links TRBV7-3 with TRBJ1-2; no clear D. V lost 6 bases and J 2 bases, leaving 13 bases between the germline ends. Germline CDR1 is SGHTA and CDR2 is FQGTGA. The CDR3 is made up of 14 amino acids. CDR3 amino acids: CASSPVAVNYGYTF. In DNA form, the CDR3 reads TGTGCCAGCAGTCCCGTGGCGGTAAACTATGGCTACACCTTC.

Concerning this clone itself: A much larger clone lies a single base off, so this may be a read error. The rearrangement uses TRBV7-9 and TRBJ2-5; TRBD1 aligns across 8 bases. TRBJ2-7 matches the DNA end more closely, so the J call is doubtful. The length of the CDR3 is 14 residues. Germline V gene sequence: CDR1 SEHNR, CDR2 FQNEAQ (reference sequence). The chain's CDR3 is CASRLQGDSYEQYF. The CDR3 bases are TGTGCCAGCAGATTACAGGGGGACTCCTACGAGCAGTACTTC.

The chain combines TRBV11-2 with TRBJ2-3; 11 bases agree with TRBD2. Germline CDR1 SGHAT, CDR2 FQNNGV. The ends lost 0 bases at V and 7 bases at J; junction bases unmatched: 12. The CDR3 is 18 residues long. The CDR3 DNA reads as TGTGCCAGCAGCTTAGAATCCTCCGTAGCGGGAGGGTTGAATACGCAGTATTTT. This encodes CASSLESSVAGGLNTQYF.

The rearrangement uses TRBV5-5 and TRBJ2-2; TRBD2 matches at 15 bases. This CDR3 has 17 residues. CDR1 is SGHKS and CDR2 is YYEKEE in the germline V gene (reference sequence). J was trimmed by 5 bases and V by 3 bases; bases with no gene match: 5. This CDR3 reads CASSSGLAGGPTGELFF. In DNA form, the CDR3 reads TGTGCCAGCAGCTCCGGACTAGCGGGAGGGCCGACCGGGGAGCTGTTTTTT.

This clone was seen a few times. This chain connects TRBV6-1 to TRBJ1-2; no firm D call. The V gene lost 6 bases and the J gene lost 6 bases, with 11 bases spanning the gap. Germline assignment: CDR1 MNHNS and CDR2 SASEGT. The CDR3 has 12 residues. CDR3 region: CASRIHMDGYTF. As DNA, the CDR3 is TGTGCCAGCAGAATTCACATGGATGGCTACACCTTC.

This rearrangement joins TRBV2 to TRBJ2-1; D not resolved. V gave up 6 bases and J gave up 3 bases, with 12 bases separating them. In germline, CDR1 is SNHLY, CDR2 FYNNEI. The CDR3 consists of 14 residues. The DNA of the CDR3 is TGTGCCAGCAGCCTGGGAAGGCTCTACAATGAGCAGTTCTTC. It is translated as CASSLGRLYNEQFF.

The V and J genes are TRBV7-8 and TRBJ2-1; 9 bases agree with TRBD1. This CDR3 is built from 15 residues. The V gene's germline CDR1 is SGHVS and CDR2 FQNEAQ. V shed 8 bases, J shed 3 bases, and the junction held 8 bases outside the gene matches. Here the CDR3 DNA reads TGTGCCAGCGCTCTGACGGGACAGGGCTACAATGAGCAGTTCTTC. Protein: CASALTGQGYNEQFF.

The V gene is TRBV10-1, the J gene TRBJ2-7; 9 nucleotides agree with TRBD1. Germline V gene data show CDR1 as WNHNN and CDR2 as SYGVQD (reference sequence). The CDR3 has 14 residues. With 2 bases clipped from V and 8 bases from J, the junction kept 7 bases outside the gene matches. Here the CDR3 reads CASSETGTGNQQYF. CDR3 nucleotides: TGCGCCAGCAGTGAGACCGGGACAGGGAATCAGCAGTACTTC.

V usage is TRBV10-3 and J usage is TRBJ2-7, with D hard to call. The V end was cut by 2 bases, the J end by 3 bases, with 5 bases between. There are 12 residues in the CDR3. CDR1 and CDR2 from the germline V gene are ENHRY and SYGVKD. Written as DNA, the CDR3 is TGTGCCATCAGTGAGATGCACTACGAGCAGTACTTC. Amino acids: CAISEMHYEQYF.